One sample yielded the 31 T cell receptor beta chains listed below, sequenced in a study of cytomegalovirus exposure and HLA in healthy donors. PCR used 60 Vbeta primers and 13 Jbeta primers. The method was immunoSEQ multiplex PCR; TCRdb's version includes in-frame clones alone and lacks a portion of them. The sample has about 150,000 clones; roughly 84% are singletons. The sequenced sample consisted of PBMCs. Receptor source: a woman between 18 and 30 years old in good health and CMV-seronegative.

V and J are TRBV2 and TRBJ2-1; TRBD1 agrees at 8 bases. Germline V lookup: CDR1 SNHLY, CDR2 FYNNEI. V lost 11 bases and J lost 7; bases outside the gene matches: 13. CDR3 length equals 14 residues. The CDR3: CAGTGQGDFNEQFF. The CDR3 nucleotides are TGTGCCGGTACCGGACAGGGAGATTTTAATGAGCAGTTCTTC. The variable domain in full, with the rest retrieved from reference TRBV2 and TRBJ2-1, is EPEVTQTPSHQVTQMGQEVILRCVPISNHLYFYWYRQILGQKVEFLVSFYNNEISEKSEIFDDQFSVERPDGSNFTLKIRSTKLEDSAMYFCAGTGQGDFNEQFFGPGTRLTVL.

This rearrangement joins TRBV28 to TRBJ2-7; TRBD1 aligns across 8 bases. This CDR3 has 13 residues. The germline gives CDR1 MDHEN, CDR2 SYDVKM. V gave up 6 bases and J gave up 7 bases; unmatched junction bases: 8. The DNA for the CDR3 is TGTGCCAGCAGCCCCCCGGGACAGGAGGAGCAGTACTTC. This codes for CASSPPGQEEQYF.

The chain joins TRBV6-1 to TRBJ2-7; D call uncertain. The CDR3 runs to 13 residues. Germline CDR1 reads MNHNS; CDR2 reads SASEGT. Trimming shortened V by 2 bases and J by 3 bases, and 8 bases separated the two germline ends. The chain's CDR3 is CASSEWQNYEQYF. CDR3 DNA sequence: TGTGCCAGCAGTGAATGGCAGAACTACGAGCAGTACTTC.

The gene calls are TRBV30 and TRBJ1-4; D possibly corresponds to TRBD1 (6 bases). CDR1 and CDR2 from the germline V gene are GTSNPN and SVGIG (reference sequence). Trimming pared 0 bases from V and 8 bases from J, leaving 25 bases between. This CDR3 is 18 amino acids long. The CDR3 region has the DNA TGTGCCTGGAGTGTCGATGGCAGGGGAAAAGGCCGAGGAGAAAAACTGTTTTTT. Encoded protein: CAWSVDGRGKGRGEKLFF.

This chain joins TRBV28 and TRBJ2-7, with 16 bases fitting TRBD2. V was pared by 7 bases and J by 4 bases, with 19 bases of the junction left unmatched. The CDR3 sequence is 20 residues long. Germline assignment: CDR1 MDHEN and CDR2 SYDVKM. Here the CDR3 reads CASNPISGTSGRALMYEQYF. The CDR3 nucleotides read TGTGCCAGCAACCCCATATCCGGGACTAGCGGGAGGGCCTTGATGTACGAGCAGTACTTC. Drawing the rest from reference TRBV28 and TRBJ2-7, the complete variable domain is DVKVTQSSRYLVKRTGEKVFLECVQDMDHENMFWYRQDPGLGLRLIYFSYDVKMKEKGDIPEGYSVSREKKERFSLILESASTNQTSMYLCASNPISGTSGRALMYEQYFGPGTRLTVT.

The genes are TRBV7-2 and TRBJ2-5; 7 bases are shared with TRBD2. The CDR3 totals 14 residues. After removal of 8 bases from V and 6 bases from J, the junction contained 12 bases not matched to a gene. Germline V lookup: CDR1 SGHTA, CDR2 FQGNSA. The CDR3 DNA follows: TGTGCCAGCGGGGCTTGGACTAGTAGGCAGACCCAGTACTTC. Its translation is CASGAWTSRQTQYF.

This rearrangement joins TRBV4-1 to TRBJ2-1, with 9 bases that match TRBD2. CDR3 length equals 14 residues. CDR1 MGHRA and CDR2 YSYEKL come from the germline V gene. V shed 9 bases and J 7 bases; nucleotides not matched to a gene: 10. CDR3 loop: CASRAGGDLNEQFF. CDR3 sequence (DNA): TGCGCCAGTCGGGCGGGAGGGGACCTAAATGAGCAGTTCTTC.

This clone has a single count. The gene calls are TRBV27 and TRBJ2-1, with 11 nucleotides matching TRBD2. V shed 3 bases, J shed 7 bases, and the junction held 2 bases outside the gene matches. The germline V gene has CDR1 MNHEY and CDR2 SMNVEV (reference sequence). The CDR3 loop spans 14 amino acids. CDR3 sequence reads: CASSLTSGTNEQFF. The CDR3 DNA is TGTGCCAGCAGTTTGACTAGCGGGACGAATGAGCAGTTCTTC.

The genes are TRBV18 and TRBJ2-5; no clear D gene. This CDR3 spans 13 amino acids. Germline lookup yields CDR1 KGHSH and CDR2 LQKENI. The V gene lost 3 bases and the J gene lost 5 bases, with 10 bases spanning the gap. The CDR3 is CASSPGLSETQYF. CDR3 DNA sequence: TGTGCCAGCTCACCCGGTCTTAGTGAGACCCAGTACTTC. Full variable domain (rest looked up from reference TRBV18 and TRBJ2-5): NAGVMQNPRHLVRRRGQEARLRCSPMKGHSHVYWYRQLPEEGLKFMVYLQKENIIDESGMPKERFSAEFPKEGPSILRIQQVVRGDSAAYFCASSPGLSETQYFGPGTRLLVL.

The rearrangement uses TRBV18 and TRBJ1-5; D may be TRBD1 (5 bases). The germline V gene has CDR1 KGHSH and CDR2 LQKENI. Trimming took off 6 bases at V and 2 bases at J, with 11 bases between the two ends. The CDR3 loop spans 14 amino acids. The CDR3 DNA sequence: TGTGCCAGCTCCTATGGGGGGGGCAATCAGCCCCAGCATTTT. Protein sequence: CASSYGGGNQPQHF.

The CDR3 is CASSDYTEKLFF. CDR3 coding DNA: TGTGCCAGCTCCGACTACACAGAAAAACTGTTTTTT. The rearrangement uses TRBV6-6 and TRBJ1-4; D ambiguous. CDR3 size: 12 residues. Germline V gene data show CDR1 as MNHNY and CDR2 as SVGAGI (reference sequence). Trimming shortened V by 8 bases and J by 8 bases, and 12 bases separated the two germline ends.

Comment on this clone: Other DNA sequences in the sample encode the same CDR3. The chain couples TRBV7-2 to TRBJ2-7, with a weak D call TRBD2 (5 bases). This CDR3 comprises 13 residues. V lost 4 bases and J lost 0, with 7 bases in between. Germline V lookup: CDR1 SGHTA, CDR2 FQGNSA. The CDR3: CASSSRGSYEQYF. CDR3 bases: TGTGCCAGCAGCTCCCGGGGCTCCTACGAGCAGTACTTC. The whole variable domain, filled in from reference TRBV7-2 and TRBJ2-7, reads GAGVSQSPSNKVTEKGKDVELRCDPISGHTALYWYRQSLGQGLEFLIYFQGNSAPDKSGLPSDRFSAERTGGSVSTLTIQRTQQEDSAVYLCASSSRGSYEQYFGPGTRLTVT.

The chain recombines TRBV27 with TRBJ1-4; D is undetermined. CDR1 and CDR2 (germline): MNHEY, SMNVEV (reference sequence). The CDR3 loop spans 15 amino acids. Deletions cut 4 bases from V and 7 bases from J, with 16 bases between. This chain's CDR3 is CASSSMGGWSEKLFF. CDR3 coding DNA: TGTGCCAGCAGTTCCATGGGAGGATGGAGTGAAAAACTGTTTTTT.

J is TRBJ1-5 and V is TRBV6-4, with 7 positions matching TRBD1. The CDR3 is 15 amino acids. The germline CDR1 and CDR2 sequences are MRHNA and SNTAGT. With V trimmed by 3 bases and J by 2 bases, 4 bases remained unmatched. CDR3 residues: CASSEGGDGNQPQHF. The CDR3 region has the DNA TGTGCCAGCAGTGAAGGGGGCGACGGCAATCAGCCCCAGCATTTT.

J is TRBJ2-1 and V is TRBV30, with 7 bases fitting TRBD1. The germline V gene has CDR1 GTSNPN and CDR2 SVGIG (reference sequence). With 0 bases clipped from V and 8 bases from J, the junction kept 1 base outside the gene matches. The CDR3 is 12 amino acids. The DNA for the CDR3 is TGTGCCTGGAGTGTACAGGGGTATGAGCAGTTCTTC. Translation gives CAWSVQGYEQFF.

For this clone: The junction does not match germline at one end; this may be a read error. In DNA form, the CDR3 reads TGTGCCAGCAGTTTGGGGGTGACAGTTAAAAAGGGGGAAAAACTGTTTTTT. This codes for CASSLGVTVKKGEKLFF. The gene calls are TRBV5-5 and TRBJ1-4; D possibly corresponds to TRBD1 (5 bases). The length of the CDR3 is 17 residues. Germline CDR1 and CDR2: SGHKS and YYEKEE (reference sequence).

This clone has just a few counts. The chain employs TRBV9 and TRBJ2-1; D ambiguous. Germline loops: CDR1 SGDLS, CDR2 YYNGEE. With 0 bases removed from V and 2 bases from J, the gap between germline ends came to 12 bases. The CDR3 runs to 16 residues. The CDR3 is CASSVAGEATYNEQFF. The CDR3 DNA reads as TGTGCCAGCAGCGTAGCTGGAGAGGCGACCTACAATGAGCAGTTCTTC.

The genes are TRBV7-6 and TRBJ2-1, with 7 bases fitting TRBD1. This CDR3 region has 13 residues. With V trimmed by 5 bases and J by 9 bases, 7 bases remained unmatched. CDR1 SGHVS and CDR2 FNYEAQ come from the germline V gene. CDR3 coding DNA: TGTGCCAGCAGCCTCTTAGCAGGGGGTGAGCAGTTCTTC. Protein sequence: CASSLLAGGEQFF.

This clone was picked up one time. The CDR3: CASSQDQGENNEQFF. DNA for the CDR3: TGCGCCAGCAGCCAAGATCAGGGGGAGAACAATGAGCAGTTCTTC. The V and J genes are TRBV4-3 and TRBJ2-1; 7 positions match TRBD1. Germline assignment: CDR1 LGHNA and CDR2 YSLEER. Germline trimming cut 0 bases from V and 5 bases from J; bases unmatched to any gene: 4. This CDR3 is built from 15 residues.

The rearrangement uses TRBV27 and TRBJ2-7; 11 nucleotides agree with TRBD1. The V gene's germline CDR1 is MNHEY and CDR2 SMNVEV (reference sequence). The CDR3 is 13 amino acids. Written as DNA, the CDR3 is TGTGCAACACAGGGACAGGGGGCCTACGAGCAGTACTTC. Encoded protein: CATQGQGAYEQYF.

This clone was counted between two and nine times. V and J are TRBV30 and TRBJ2-7; the match to TRBD1 covers 7 bases. The V gene's germline CDR1 is GTSNPN and CDR2 SVGIG (reference sequence). CDR3 size: 14 residues. After removal of 6 bases from V and 0 bases from J, the junction contained 8 bases not matched to a gene. The CDR3 coding sequence is TGTGCCTGCCATGGCAGGGACAGCTCCTACGAGCAGTACTTC. It yields the protein CACHGRDSSYEQYF.

With regard to this clone: A read error may account for a junction end that differs from germline. The chain carries TRBV7-6 and TRBJ2-2; no reliable D call. This CDR3 is built from 13 residues. Germline CDR1 is SGHVS and CDR2 is FNYEAQ. The CDR3 DNA is TGTGCCAGCACCGCTGCGAATACCGGGGAGCTGTTTTTT. This encodes CASTAANTGELFF. The complete variable domain, with remaining parts taken from reference TRBV7-6 and TRBJ2-2, reads GAGVSQSPRYKVTKRGQDVALRCDPISGHVSLYWYRQALGQGPEFLTYFNYEAQQDKSGLPNDRFSAERPEGSISTLTIQRTEQRDSAMYRCASTAANTGELFFGEGSRLTVL.

In the case of this clone: The same CDR3 arises from other DNA sequences in this sample as well. The V and J genes are TRBV10-3 and TRBJ2-7, with 7 bases matching TRBD2. V gave up 7 bases and J gave up 2 bases; unmatched junction bases: 5. This CDR3 is 13 amino acids long. CDR1 ENHRY and CDR2 SYGVKD come from the germline V gene. The CDR3 DNA sequence: TGTGCCATCAAGCCGAGCGGGGCCTACGAGCAGTACTTC. It specifies CAIKPSGAYEQYF.

This rearrangement joins TRBV15 to TRBJ2-7, with no clear D. Germline values: CDR1 LNHNV, CDR2 YYDKDF (reference sequence). The CDR3 is 14 residues long. Between the trimmed V and J ends, which lost 1 base and 5 bases, there was a span of 12 bases. The CDR3: CATSRGVARNEQYF. In DNA, the CDR3 is TGTGCCACCAGCAGAGGCGTAGCCCGTAACGAGCAGTACTTC.

Written as DNA, the CDR3 is TGTGCCAGCAGACCCGGGACAGACTCTGGAAACACCATATATTTT. Residues: CASRPGTDSGNTIYF. The chain links TRBV6-5 to TRBJ1-3; TRBD1 matches at 7 bases. Losses at the gene ends were 6 bases for V and 0 bases for J; bases not matched to a gene: 5. This CDR3 is built from 15 residues. The germline CDR1 and CDR2 sequences are MNHEY and SVGAGI.

The chain has TRBV15 and TRBJ2-5, with D possibly being TRBD1 (6 bases). V lost 1 base to trimming and J lost 5 bases, with 14 bases between them. This CDR3 has 15 amino acids. Germline V CDR1 and CDR2: LNHNV, YYDKDF (reference sequence). The CDR3 loop is CATSRVVGDRETQYF. The CDR3 nucleotides read TGTGCCACCAGCAGAGTTGTGGGCGACAGGGAGACCCAGTACTTC.

The V gene is TRBV4-1, the J gene TRBJ2-1; no definite D call. Trimming left V 0 bases short and J 3 bases short, with 12 bases between. Germline CDR1 reads MGHRA; CDR2 reads YSYEKL. The CDR3 runs to 16 residues. The CDR3 spells CASSQEHSLIYNEQFF. CDR3 in DNA: TGCGCCAGCAGCCAAGAGCACTCGCTCATCTACAATGAGCAGTTCTTC.

With regard to this clone: The junction does not match germline at one end; this may be a read error. This specimen includes other DNA sequences encoding the same CDR3. This chain links TRBV30 with TRBJ1-1; D gene ambiguous. The CDR3 is 14 amino acids. Germline-derived CDR1 and CDR2 are GTSNPN and SVGIG (reference sequence). The CDR3 here is CAWSVSPWSTEAFF. Here the CDR3 DNA reads TGTGCCTGGAGTGTAAGCCCATGGAGCACTGAAGCCTTCTTT.

The chain has TRBV6-1 and TRBJ1-2, with D hard to call. The CDR3 spans 15 residues. Germline CDR1 MNHNS, CDR2 SASEGT. Between the trimmed V and J ends, which lost 7 bases and 11 bases, there was a span of 26 bases. The CDR3 sequence: CASTLRDGLTFGYTF. As DNA, the CDR3 is TGTGCCAGCACCCTCAGAGACGGGTTAACGTTTGGGTACACCTTC.

This chain connects TRBV28 to TRBJ2-7; the D gene is possibly TRBD2 (6 bases). CDR3 length: 16 residues. V was cut by 5 bases and J by 2 bases, with 19 bases left in between. CDR1 and CDR2 (germline): MDHEN, SYDVKM. Here the CDR3 DNA reads TGTGCCAGCAGTGGGGACCATGGAGGGCAGACCTACGAGCAGTACTTC. This codes for CASSGDHGGQTYEQYF.

The chain is built from TRBV11-2 and TRBJ1-3; 7 bases are shared with TRBD1. The J segment lost 2 bases and the V segment lost 5 bases, leaving 3 bases of the junction unmatched. Looked up from germline, CDR1 is SGHAT and CDR2 is FQNNGV. The CDR3 totals 14 residues. As DNA, the CDR3 is TGTGCCAGCAGCACCCAGGGGGCTGGAAACACCATATATTTT. Protein: CASSTQGAGNTIYF.